This TCR beta chain was recorded in a study of shared T cell receptors in the human thymus. Sequencing used immunoSEQ multiplex PCR; TCRdb keeps in-frame clones, though not all of them. The sample records some 760,000 clones, 80% to 90% being singletons. This clone was seen once. V trimming: 3 bases; J trimming: 10 bases; junction bases outside the gene matches: 10. The CDR3 runs 14 residues. In germline, CDR1 is LNHNV, CDR2 YYDKDF (reference sequence). This same sample was also taken into another study, of human thymus T cells. That source notes: Infants, healthy and Finnish, who were having corrective surgery for congenital heart defects served as donors. The study used thymus tissue resected during corrective heart surgery. Gene usage for V and J segments appeared biased in thymic and blood repertoires. Thymic repertoires from unrelated individuals overlapped highly, related research reported.

What was sequenced was thymocytes. The chain employs TRBV15 and TRBJ1-1; 8 bases fit TRBD1. The receptor was isolated from a girl less than two years old with a congenital heart defect. For the CDR3, the DNA is TGTGCCACCAGCAGGGATAGGACAGGGCGAGGAGCTTTCTTT. Translating it yields CATSRDRTGRGAFF.